This T cell receptor (beta chain) was sequenced for a study of T-cell reconstitution after alpha-beta-depleted transplantation in children. Concerning this clonotype: Its antigen is still unknown.

Findings of the study overall: Several hundred expanded graft clones reportedly gave rise to the alpha-beta T cells present about two months after transplant.

V was shortened by 0 bases and J by 7 bases, with 4 bases between the two germline ends. CDR3 length: 12 amino acids. CDR1 LGHDT and CDR2 YNNKEL come from the germline V gene (reference sequence). Unique molecular identifiers were incorporated into the prepared TCRbeta library. TCRdb fed the PCR reads into MiXCR, producing one record per CDR3 protein. The sample consists of 610,000 or so distinct CDR3 sequences, roughly a quarter of them appearing once. The chain combines TRBV3-1 with TRBJ2-1; D unclear. The sequence was obtained from a boy under two years old with Wiskott-Aldrich syndrome, due to receive a stem cell transplant. Specimen: PBMCs, collected before TCRalphabeta/CD19-depleted stem cell transplant. CDR3 region: CASSQEKNEQFF. DNA for the CDR3: TGTGCCAGCAGCCAAGAAAAGAATGAGCAGTTCTTC.